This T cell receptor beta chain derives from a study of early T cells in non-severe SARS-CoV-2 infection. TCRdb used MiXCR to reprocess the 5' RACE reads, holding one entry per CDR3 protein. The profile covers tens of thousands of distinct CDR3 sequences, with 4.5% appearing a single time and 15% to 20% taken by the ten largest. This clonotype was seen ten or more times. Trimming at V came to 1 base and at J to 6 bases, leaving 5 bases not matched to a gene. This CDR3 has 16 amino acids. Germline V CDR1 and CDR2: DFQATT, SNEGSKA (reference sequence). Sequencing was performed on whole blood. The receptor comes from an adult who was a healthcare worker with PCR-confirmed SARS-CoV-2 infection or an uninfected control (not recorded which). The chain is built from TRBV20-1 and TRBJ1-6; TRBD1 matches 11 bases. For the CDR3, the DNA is TGCAGTGCTAGAGTTATGGGACAGGGGGTTAATTCACCCCTCCACTTT. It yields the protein CSARVMGQGVNSPLHF.